This T cell receptor (beta chain) is drawn from a study of Ad26.COV2.S vaccination and SARS-CoV-2 variants. About the research overall: Sample donor was a member of the COV1001 Ad26.COV2.S trial arm. Study observations and caveats: With respect to non-spike TCR breadth, vaccine and placebo recipients were similar.

Only one count was recorded for this clone. As yet, its antigen is unknown. As for treatment: around 19 received Ad26.COV2.S at low or high dose, single or two shots; roughly five received placebo; per-sample allocation not given. Samples were taken on day 63 after the first vaccine or placebo injection. Immunization relied on an Ad26 vector, which expressed Wuhan-strain SARS-CoV-2 spike. Profiled with immunoSEQ multiplex PCR; TCRdb holds only in-frame clones, not every one. This sample has 380,000 or so clones, with 88% found just once. This CDR3 contains 14 residues. V lost 3 bases and J lost 4; bases outside the gene matches: 7. The germline gives CDR1 DFQATT, CDR2 SNEGSKA (reference sequence).

The source of this sequence is a person aged 18-65 years who received the Ad26.COV2.S COVID-19 vaccine or a placebo. This chain links TRBV20-1 with TRBJ2-5; TRBD1 agrees at 8 bases. The sample here was peripheral blood, taken in a trial of Ad26.COV2.S vaccine versus placebo. The CDR3 protein is CSASFDRGAETQYF. As DNA, the CDR3 is TGCAGTGCTAGTTTCGACAGGGGAGCAGAGACCCAGTACTTC.